This paragraph reports one T cell receptor (beta chain). The entry originates in a study of patients and donors after allogeneic stem cell transplantation. TCRdb reanalysed the RT-PCR reads using MiXCR and keeps one entry per CDR3 protein. The sample includes 920,000 or so distinct CDR3 sequences, over 15% of them seen just once. Germline loops: CDR1 SGDLS, CDR2 YYNGEE. Trimming at V came to 4 bases and at J to 10 bases, leaving 3 bases not matched to a gene. The CDR3 is 12 amino acids. Sequencing was performed on blood, either unsorted or a sorted T cell fraction (not recorded which). V gene TRBV9 combines with J gene TRBJ2-1; 9 nucleotides line up with TRBD2. This sequence originates from a human donor who was either an allogeneic HSCT recipient or a stem cell or donor lymphocyte infusion donor (not recorded which). It is not recorded whose cells these are; they may come from a transplant donor. CDR3 protein: CASSPGTSEQFF. The DNA of the CDR3 is TGTGCCAGCAGCCCCGGGACTAGCGAGCAGTTCTTC. Combining the CDR3 with reference TRBV9 and TRBJ2-1 gives the whole variable domain DSGVTQTPKHLITATGQRVTLRCSPRSGDLSVYWYQQSLDQGLQFLIQYYNGEERAKGNILERFSAQQFPDLHSELNLSSLELGDSALYFCASSPGTSEQFFGPGTRLTVL.